This T cell receptor beta chain was identified during a study of T cell responses to AZD1222 COVID-19 vaccine. From germline, CDR1 is SGDLS and CDR2 YYNGEE. The CDR3 sequence is 13 residues long. Unmatched junction bases numbered 5, after V lost 4 bases and J lost 6 bases. Note on this clone: Its target is not known.

Only in-frame clones appear in the TCRdb table, and some are missing; sequencing was by immunoSEQ multiplex PCR. The table lists about 78,000 clones, around nine tenths of them singletons, with around 3.4% in the top ten. Study results and limitations: Targeting of unmutated variant regions was reportedly seen in nearly half of spike-specific TCRs.

The receptor's source is an adult who received the AZD1222 COVID-19 vaccine. This chain uses TRBV9 with TRBJ1-2; 8 bases map to TRBD1. The material was peripheral blood, obtained 28 days after the second AZD1222 dose. The CDR3 DNA sequence: TGTGCCAGCAGCTCGACAGGGGTCGATGGCTACACCTTC. It yields the protein CASSSTGVDGYTF.